This T cell receptor beta chain appears in the sequencing data of a study of siplizumab effects on memory and regulatory T cells. Germline lookup yields CDR1 PRHDT and CDR2 FYEKMQ (reference sequence). Trimming stripped 5 bases from V and 6 bases from J, with 10 bases between. The CDR3 length is 12 residues. Here immunoSEQ multiplex PCR was the method, and the copy in TCRdb shows in-frame clones only, minus some. The sample has 100,000 to 120,000 clones, roughly 91% seen once. This TCR came from a human donor in good health. The sample was CD4+ T cells sorted from blood. V gene TRBV13 combines with J gene TRBJ1-2; no definite D call. The CDR3 region is CASSLNLDGYTF. CDR3 DNA sequence: TGTGCCAGCAGCCTGAATTTAGATGGCTACACCTTC.